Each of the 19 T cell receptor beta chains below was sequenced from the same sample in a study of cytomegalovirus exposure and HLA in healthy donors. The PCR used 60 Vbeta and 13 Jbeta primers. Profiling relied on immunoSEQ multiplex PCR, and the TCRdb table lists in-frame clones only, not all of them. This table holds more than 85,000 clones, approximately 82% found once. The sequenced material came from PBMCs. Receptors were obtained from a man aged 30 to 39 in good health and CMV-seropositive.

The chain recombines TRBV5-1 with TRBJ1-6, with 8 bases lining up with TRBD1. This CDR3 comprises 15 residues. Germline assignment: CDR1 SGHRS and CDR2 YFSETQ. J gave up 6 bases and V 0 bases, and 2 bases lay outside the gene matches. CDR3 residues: CASSLGQGFNSPLHF. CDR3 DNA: TGCGCCAGCAGCTTGGGACAGGGGTTTAATTCACCCCTCCACTTT.

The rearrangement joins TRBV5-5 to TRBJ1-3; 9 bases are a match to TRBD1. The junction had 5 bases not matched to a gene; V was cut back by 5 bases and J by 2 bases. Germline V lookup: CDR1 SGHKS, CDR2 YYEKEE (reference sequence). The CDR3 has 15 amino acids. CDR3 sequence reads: CASRPWTGAGNTIYF. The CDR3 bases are TGTGCCAGCAGACCGTGGACAGGGGCTGGAAACACCATATATTTT.

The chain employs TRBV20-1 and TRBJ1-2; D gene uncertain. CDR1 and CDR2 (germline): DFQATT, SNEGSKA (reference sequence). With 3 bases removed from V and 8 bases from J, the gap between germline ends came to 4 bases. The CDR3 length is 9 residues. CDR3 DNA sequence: TGCAGTGCTAGCGGGGGCTACACCTTC. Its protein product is CSASGGYTF.

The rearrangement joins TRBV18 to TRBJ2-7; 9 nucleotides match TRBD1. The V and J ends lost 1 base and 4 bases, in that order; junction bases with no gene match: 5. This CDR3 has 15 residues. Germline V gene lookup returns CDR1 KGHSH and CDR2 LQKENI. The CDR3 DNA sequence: TGTGCCAGCTCACCACGCCGGGACAGGGTTTACGAGCAGTACTTC. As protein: CASSPRRDRVYEQYF.

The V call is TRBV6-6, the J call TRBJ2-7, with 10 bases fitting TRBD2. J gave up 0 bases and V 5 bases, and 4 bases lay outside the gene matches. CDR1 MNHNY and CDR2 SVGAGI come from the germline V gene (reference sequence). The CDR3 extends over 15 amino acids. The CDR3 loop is CASSQTSGPSYEQYF. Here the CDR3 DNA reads TGTGCCAGCAGTCAGACTAGCGGGCCCTCCTACGAGCAGTACTTC.

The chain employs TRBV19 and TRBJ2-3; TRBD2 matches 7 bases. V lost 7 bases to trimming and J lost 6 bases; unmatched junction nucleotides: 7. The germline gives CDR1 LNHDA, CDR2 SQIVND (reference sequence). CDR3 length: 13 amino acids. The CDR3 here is CASMGGGGDTQYF. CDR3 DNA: TGTGCCAGTATGGGCGGGGGAGGGGATACGCAGTATTTT. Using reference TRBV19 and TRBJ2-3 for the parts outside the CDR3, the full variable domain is DGGITQSPKYLFRKEGQNVTLSCEQNLNHDAMYWYRQDPGQGLRLIYYSQIVNDFQKGDIAEGYSVSREKKESFPLTVTSAQKNPTAFYLCASMGGGGDTQYFGPGTRLTVL.

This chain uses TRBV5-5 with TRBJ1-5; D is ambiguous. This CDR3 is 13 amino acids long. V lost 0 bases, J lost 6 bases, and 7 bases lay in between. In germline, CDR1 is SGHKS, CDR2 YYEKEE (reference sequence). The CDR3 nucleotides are TGTGCCAGCAGCTTGGAGCCGGGTCAGCCCCAGCATTTT. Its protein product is CASSLEPGQPQHF.

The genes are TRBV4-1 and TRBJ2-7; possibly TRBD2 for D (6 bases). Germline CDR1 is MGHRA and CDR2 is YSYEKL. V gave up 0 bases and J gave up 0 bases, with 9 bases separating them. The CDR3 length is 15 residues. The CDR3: CASSQDKRASYEQYF. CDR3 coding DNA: TGCGCCAGCAGCCAAGACAAGCGGGCCTCCTACGAGCAGTACTTC.

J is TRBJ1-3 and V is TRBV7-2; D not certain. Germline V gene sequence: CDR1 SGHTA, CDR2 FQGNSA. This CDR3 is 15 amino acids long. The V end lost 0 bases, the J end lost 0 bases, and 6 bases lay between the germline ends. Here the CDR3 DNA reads TGTGCCAGCAGCTTAGCACGGGGCTCTGGAAACACCATATATTTT. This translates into CASSLARGSGNTIYF.

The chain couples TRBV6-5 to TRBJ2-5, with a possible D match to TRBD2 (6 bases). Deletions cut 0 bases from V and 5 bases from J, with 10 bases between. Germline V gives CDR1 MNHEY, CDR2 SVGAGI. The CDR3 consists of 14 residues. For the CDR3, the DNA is TGTGCCAGCAGTTACTCGGCAGGGAGGGAGACCCAGTACTTC. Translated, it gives CASSYSAGRETQYF.

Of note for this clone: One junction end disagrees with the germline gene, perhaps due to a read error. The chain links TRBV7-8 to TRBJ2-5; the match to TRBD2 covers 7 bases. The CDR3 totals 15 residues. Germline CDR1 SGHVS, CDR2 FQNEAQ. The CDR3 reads CASSRGEAGKEIQYF. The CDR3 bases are TGTGCCAGCAGCCGGGGTGAAGCGGGGAAAGAGATCCAGTACTTC.

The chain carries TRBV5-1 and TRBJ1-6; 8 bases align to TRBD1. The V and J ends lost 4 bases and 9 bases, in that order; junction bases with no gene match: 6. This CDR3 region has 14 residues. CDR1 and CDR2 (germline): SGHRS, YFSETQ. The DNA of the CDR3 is TGCGCCAGCAGCACCGCGGACAGGGTTTCACCCCTCCACTTT. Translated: CASSTADRVSPLHF.

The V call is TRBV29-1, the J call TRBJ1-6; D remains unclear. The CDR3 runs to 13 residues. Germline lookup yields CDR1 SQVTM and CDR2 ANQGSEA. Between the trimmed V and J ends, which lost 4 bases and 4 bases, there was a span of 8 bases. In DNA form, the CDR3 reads TGCAGCGTTGGGCTCGATTATAATTCACCCCTCCACTTT. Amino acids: CSVGLDYNSPLHF. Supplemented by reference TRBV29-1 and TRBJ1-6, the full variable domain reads SAVISQKPSRDICQRGTSLTIQCQVDSQVTMMFWYRQQPGQSLTLIATANQGSEATYESGFVIDKFPISRPNLTFSTLTVSNMSPEDSSIYLCSVGLDYNSPLHFGNGTRLTVT.

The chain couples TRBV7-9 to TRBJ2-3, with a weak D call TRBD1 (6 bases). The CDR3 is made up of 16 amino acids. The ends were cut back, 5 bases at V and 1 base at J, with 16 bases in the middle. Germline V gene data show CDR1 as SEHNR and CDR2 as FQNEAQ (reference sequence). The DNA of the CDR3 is TGTGCCAGCAGCCCGAGCAGGGGACGGGGCACAGATACGCAGTATTTT. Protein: CASSPSRGRGTDTQYF.

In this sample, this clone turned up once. CDR3 region: CASSLGRGMNTEAFF. Written as DNA, the CDR3 is TGTGCCAGCAGCTTAGGCAGAGGGATGAACACTGAAGCTTTCTTT. The rearrangement links TRBV11-3 to TRBJ1-1; D unresolved. Trimming pared 1 base from V and 0 bases from J, leaving 9 bases between. The CDR3 spans 15 residues. CDR1 and CDR2 (germline): SGHNT, YENEEA.

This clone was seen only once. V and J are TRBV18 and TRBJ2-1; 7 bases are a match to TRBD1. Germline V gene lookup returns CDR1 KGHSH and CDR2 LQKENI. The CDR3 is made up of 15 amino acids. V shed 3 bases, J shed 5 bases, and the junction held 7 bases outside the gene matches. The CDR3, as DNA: TGTGCCAGCTCACCGGGTCAGGGGGATAACAATGAGCAGTTCTTC. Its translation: CASSPGQGDNNEQFF.

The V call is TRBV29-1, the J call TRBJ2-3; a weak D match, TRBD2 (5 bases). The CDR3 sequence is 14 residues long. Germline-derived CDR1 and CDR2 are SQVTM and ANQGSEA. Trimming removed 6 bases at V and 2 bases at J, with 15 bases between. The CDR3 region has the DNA TGCAGCGTGGCAACCCGGGGAAACACAGATACGCAGTATTTT. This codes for CSVATRGNTDTQYF.

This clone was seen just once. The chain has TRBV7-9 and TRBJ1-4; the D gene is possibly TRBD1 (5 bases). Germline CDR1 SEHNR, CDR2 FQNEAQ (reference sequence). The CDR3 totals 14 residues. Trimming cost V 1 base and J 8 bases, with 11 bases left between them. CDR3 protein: CASSLVGGPEKLFF. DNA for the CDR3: TGTGCCAGCAGCTTAGTGGGGGGACCGGAAAAACTGTTTTTT.

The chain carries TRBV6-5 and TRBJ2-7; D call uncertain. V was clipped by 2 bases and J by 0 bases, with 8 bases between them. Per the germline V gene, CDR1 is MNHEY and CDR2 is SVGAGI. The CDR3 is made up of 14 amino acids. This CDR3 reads CASSYRHLSYEQYF. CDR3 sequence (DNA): TGTGCCAGCAGTTACAGACATCTCTCCTACGAGCAGTACTTC.